This T cell receptor beta chain was sequenced in a study of human T cells and chemical hapten exposure. Whole-study context: Weekly diphenylcyclopropenone doses were given to patients' scalps across the approximately 26-week study. Mostly female, the patients presented with alopecia areata, totalis or universalis.

Germline assignment: CDR1 DFQATT and CDR2 SNEGSKA (reference sequence). After removal of 3 bases from V and 6 bases from J, the junction contained 8 bases not matched to a gene. The CDR3 extends over 13 amino acids. MiXCR was run by TCRdb on the RACE reads, yielding one entry per CDR3 protein. This table holds 180,000 or so distinct CDR3 sequences, under 35% found once. Time point defined: pre-sensitization, week 0. Treatment noted: therapeutic diphenylcyclopropenone sensitization with weekly scalp DPC. Sequences were derived from whole blood, sampled in connection with sensitization to the hapten diphenylcyclopropenone (DPC). The chain recombines TRBV20-1 with TRBJ2-7; TRBD2 matches at 7 bases. This TCR was recovered from a woman aged 30 to 39 with alopecia areata. Some clones in this sample may be carry-over from other donors' samples. CDR3 nucleotide sequence: TGCAGTGCTAGGGGCGGGAGTCTTGGCGAGCAGTACTTC. Amino acids: CSARGGSLGEQYF.